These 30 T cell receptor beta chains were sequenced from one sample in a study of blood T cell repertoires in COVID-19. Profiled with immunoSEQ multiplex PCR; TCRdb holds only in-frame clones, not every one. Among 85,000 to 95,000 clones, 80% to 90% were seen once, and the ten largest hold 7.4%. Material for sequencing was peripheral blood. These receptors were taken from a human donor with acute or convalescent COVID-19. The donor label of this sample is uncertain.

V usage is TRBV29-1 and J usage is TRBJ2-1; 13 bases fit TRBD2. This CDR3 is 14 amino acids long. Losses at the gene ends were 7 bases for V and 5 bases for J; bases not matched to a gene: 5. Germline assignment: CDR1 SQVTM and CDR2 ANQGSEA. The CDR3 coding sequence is TGCAGCGATAGACTAGCGGGGGGCAACAATGAGCAGTTCTTC. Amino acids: CSDRLAGGNNEQFF.

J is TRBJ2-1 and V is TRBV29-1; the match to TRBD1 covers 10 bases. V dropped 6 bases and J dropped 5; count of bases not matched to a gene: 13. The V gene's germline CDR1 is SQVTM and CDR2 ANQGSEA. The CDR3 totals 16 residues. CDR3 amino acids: CSVKASRDRGNNEQFF. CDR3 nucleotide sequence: TGCAGCGTCAAGGCTTCCCGGGACAGGGGTAACAATGAGCAGTTCTTC.

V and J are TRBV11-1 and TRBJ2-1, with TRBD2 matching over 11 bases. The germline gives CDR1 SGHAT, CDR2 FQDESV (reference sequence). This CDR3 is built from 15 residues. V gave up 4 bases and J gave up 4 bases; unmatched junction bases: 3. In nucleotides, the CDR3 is TGTGCCAGCAGCTCACTAGCGGGGGCTTACAATGAGCAGTTCTTC. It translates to CASSSLAGAYNEQFF.

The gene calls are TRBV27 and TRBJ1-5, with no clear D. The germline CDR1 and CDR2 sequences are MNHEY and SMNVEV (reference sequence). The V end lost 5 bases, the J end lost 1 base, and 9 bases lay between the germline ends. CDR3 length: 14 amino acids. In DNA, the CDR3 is TGTGCCAGCAGTATGAGGGAGAGCAATCAGCCCCAGCATTTT. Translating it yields CASSMRESNQPQHF.

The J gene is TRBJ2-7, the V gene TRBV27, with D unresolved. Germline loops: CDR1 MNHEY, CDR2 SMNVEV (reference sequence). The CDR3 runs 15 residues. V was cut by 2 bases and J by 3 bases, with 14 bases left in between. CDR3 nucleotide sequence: TGTGCCAGCAGTTTAAGGCCGCAGGCCGTCTACGAGCAGTACTTC. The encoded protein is CASSLRPQAVYEQYF.

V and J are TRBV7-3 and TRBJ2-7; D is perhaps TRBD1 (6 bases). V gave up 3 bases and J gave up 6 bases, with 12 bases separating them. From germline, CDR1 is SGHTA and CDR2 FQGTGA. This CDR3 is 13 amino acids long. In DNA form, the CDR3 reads TGTGCCAGCAGCTTGACAGGAAAGGTCGAGCAGTACTTC. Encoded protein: CASSLTGKVEQYF.

The CDR3 DNA is TGTGCCAGTAGTCCCCCTAGCGGGGGGGAGAAGGCGGGTACGCAGTATTTT. Translated: CASSPPSGGEKAGTQYF. The chain uses TRBV19 and TRBJ2-3, with 12 positions matching TRBD2. The germline V gene has CDR1 LNHDA and CDR2 SQIVND (reference sequence). V dropped 5 bases and J dropped 8; count of bases not matched to a gene: 14. The CDR3 loop spans 17 amino acids.

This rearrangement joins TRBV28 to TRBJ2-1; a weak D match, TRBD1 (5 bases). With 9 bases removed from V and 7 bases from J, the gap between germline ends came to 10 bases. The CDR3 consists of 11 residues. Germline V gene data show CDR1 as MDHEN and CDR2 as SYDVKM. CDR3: CASPKGNEQFF. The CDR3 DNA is TGTGCCAGTCCCAAGGGGAATGAGCAGTTCTTC.

This CDR3 is CASSHDSRGQPQHF. Written as DNA, the CDR3 is TGTGCCAGCAGCCACGACTCCCGTGGACAGCCCCAGCATTTT. The chain carries TRBV7-2 and TRBJ1-5; D not certain. The V gene's germline CDR1 is SGHTA and CDR2 FQGNSA. V was trimmed by 5 bases and J by 7 bases, leaving 15 bases between them. This CDR3 is built from 14 residues.

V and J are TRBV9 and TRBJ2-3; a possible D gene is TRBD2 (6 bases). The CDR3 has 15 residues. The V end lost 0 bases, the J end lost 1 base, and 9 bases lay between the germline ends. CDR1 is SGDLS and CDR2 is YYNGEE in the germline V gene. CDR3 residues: CASSVEGGGTDTQYF. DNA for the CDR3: TGTGCCAGCAGCGTAGAGGGCGGGGGCACAGATACGCAGTATTTT.

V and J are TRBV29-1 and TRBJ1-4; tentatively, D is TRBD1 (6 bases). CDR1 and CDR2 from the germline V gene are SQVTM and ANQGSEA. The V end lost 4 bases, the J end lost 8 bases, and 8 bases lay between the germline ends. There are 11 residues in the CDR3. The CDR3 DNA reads TGCAGCGTTGTACAGGGCGAAAAACTGTTTTTT. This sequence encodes CSVVQGEKLFF.

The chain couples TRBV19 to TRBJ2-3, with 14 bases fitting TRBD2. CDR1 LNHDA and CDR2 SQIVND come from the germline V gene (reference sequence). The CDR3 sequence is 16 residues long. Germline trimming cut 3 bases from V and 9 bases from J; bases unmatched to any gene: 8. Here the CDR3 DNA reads TGTGCCAGTAGTATGGGACTAGCGGGGGTCGGAGGGACGCAGTATTTT. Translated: CASSMGLAGVGGTQYF.

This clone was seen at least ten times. CDR3 sequence (DNA): TGCGCCAGCAGCTTGGTGTCAGCGTTTATCTATAGCAATCAGCCCCAGCATTTT. This sequence encodes CASSLVSAFIYSNQPQHF. This chain uses TRBV5-1 with TRBJ1-5; D not resolved. This CDR3 is 18 amino acids long. The germline gives CDR1 SGHRS, CDR2 YFSETQ. V shed 0 bases and J shed 0 bases, with 16 bases lying between them. Filled out from reference TRBV5-1 and TRBJ1-5, the complete variable domain reads KAGVTQTPRYLIKTRGQQVTLSCSPISGHRSVSWYQQTPGQGLQFLFEYFSETQRNKGNFPGRFSGRQFSNSRSEMNVSTLELGDSALYLCASSLVSAFIYSNQPQHFGDGTRLSIL.

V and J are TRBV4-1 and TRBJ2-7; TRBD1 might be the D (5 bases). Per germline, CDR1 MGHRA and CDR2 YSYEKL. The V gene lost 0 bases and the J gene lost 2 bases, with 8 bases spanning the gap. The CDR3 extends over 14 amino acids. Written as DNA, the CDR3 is TGCGCCAGCAGCCAAGATCAGGGTACCTACGAGCAGTACTTC. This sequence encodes CASSQDQGTYEQYF.

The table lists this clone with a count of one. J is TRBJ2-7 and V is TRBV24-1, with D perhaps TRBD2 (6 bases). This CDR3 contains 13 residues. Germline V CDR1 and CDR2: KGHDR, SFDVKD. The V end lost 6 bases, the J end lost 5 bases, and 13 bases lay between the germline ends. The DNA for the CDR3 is TGTGCCACCAGTCCGGGAGATGGGGACGAGCAGTACTTC. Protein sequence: CATSPGDGDEQYF.

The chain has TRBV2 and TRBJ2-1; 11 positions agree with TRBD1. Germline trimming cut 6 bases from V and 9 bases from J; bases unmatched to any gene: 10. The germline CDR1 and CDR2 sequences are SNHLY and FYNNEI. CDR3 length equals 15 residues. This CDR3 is CASREDRGLRGEQFF. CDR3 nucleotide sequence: TGTGCCAGCAGGGAGGACAGGGGGCTTCGTGGTGAGCAGTTCTTC.

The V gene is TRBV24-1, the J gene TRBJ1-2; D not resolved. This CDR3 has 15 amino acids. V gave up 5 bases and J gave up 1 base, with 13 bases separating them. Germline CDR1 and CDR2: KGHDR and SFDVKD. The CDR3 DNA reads TGTGCCACCAGTGGCCCTGAGGGTGGTAACTATGGCTACACCTTC. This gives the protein CATSGPEGGNYGYTF.

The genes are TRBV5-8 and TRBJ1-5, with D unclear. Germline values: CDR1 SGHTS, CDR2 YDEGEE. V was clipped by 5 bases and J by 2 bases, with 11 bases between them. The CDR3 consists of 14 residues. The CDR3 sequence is CASRRKGGNQPQHF. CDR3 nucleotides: TGTGCCAGCAGGCGCAAAGGAGGCAATCAGCCCCAGCATTTT.

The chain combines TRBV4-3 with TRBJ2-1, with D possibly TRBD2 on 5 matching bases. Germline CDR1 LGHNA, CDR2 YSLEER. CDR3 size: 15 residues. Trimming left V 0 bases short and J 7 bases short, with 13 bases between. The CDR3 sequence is CASSQEGGRRNEQFF. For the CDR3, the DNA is TGCGCCAGCAGCCAAGAAGGCGGGCGCCGGAATGAGCAGTTCTTC.

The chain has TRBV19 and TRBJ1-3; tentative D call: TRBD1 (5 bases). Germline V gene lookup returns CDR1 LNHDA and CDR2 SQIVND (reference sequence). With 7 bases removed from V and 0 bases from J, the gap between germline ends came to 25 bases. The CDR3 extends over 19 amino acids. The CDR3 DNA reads TGTGCCAGTACCTCTCCCCGGGGGGGACGGCAATCCTCTGGAAACACCATATATTTT. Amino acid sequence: CASTSPRGGRQSSGNTIYF.

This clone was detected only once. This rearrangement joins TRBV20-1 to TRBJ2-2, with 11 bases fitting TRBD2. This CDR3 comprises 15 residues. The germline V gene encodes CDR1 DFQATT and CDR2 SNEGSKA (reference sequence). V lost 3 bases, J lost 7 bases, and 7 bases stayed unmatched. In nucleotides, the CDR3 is TGCAGTGCTAGTCTAGCGGGGGGCGGTGGCGGGGAGCTGTTTTTT. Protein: CSASLAGGGGGELFF.

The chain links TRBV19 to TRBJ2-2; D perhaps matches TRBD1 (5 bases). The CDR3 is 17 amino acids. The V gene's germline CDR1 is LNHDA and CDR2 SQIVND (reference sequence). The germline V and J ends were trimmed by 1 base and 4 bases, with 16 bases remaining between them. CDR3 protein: CASSIGQGPASTGELFF. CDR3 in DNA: TGTGCCAGTAGTATAGGGCAGGGTCCAGCGAGCACCGGGGAGCTGTTTTTT.

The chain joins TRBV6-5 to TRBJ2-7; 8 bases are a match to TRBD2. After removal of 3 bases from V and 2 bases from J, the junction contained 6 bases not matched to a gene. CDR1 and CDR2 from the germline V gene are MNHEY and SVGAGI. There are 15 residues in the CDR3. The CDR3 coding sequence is TGTGCCAGCAGTTATCAGCGGGGGCACCCCTACGAGCAGTACTTC. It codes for CASSYQRGHPYEQYF.

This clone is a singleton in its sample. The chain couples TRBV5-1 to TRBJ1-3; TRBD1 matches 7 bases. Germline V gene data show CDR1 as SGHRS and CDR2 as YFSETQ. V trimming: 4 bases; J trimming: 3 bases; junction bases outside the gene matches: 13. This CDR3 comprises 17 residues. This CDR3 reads CASSPGQDLFLGNTIYF. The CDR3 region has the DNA TGCGCCAGCAGCCCTGGACAGGATCTGTTTCTTGGAAACACCATATATTTT.

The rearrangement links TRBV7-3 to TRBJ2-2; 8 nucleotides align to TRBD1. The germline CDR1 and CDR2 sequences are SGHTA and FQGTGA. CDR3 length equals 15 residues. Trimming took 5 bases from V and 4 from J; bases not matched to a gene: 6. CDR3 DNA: TGTGCCAGCAGCCCCCGACAGGGGTCCACCGGGGAGCTGTTTTTT. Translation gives CASSPRQGSTGELFF.

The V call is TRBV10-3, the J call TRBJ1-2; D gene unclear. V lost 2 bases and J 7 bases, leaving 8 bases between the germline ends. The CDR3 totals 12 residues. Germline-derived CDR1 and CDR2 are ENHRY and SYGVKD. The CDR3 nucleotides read TGTGCCATCAGTGAGGCGACAACTGGCTACACCTTC. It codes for CAISEATTGYTF.

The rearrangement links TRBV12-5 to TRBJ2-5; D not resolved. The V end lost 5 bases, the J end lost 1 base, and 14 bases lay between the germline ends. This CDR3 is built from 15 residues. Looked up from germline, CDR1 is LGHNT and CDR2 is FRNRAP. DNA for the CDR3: TGTGCTAGTGGTCAGTCCGCTGCCGTCCAAGAGACCCAGTACTTC. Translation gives CASGQSAAVQETQYF.

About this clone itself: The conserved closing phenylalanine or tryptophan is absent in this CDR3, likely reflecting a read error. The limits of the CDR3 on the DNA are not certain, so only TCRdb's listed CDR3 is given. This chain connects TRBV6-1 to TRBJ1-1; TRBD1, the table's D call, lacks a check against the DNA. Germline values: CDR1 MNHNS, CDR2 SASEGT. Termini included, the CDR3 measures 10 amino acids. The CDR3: CASSERSQAL.

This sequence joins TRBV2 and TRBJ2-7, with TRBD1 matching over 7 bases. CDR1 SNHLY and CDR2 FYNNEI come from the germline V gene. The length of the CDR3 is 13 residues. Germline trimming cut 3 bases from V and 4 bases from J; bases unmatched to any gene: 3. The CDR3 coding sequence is TGTGCCAGCAGTGAGACAGGGATATACGAGCAGTACTTC. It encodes CASSETGIYEQYF.

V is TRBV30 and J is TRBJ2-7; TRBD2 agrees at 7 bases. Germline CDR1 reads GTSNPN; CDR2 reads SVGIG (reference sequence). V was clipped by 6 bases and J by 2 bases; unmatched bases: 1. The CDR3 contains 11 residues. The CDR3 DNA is TGTGCCTGCGGGGGGACCTACGAGCAGTACTTC. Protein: CACGGTYEQYF.